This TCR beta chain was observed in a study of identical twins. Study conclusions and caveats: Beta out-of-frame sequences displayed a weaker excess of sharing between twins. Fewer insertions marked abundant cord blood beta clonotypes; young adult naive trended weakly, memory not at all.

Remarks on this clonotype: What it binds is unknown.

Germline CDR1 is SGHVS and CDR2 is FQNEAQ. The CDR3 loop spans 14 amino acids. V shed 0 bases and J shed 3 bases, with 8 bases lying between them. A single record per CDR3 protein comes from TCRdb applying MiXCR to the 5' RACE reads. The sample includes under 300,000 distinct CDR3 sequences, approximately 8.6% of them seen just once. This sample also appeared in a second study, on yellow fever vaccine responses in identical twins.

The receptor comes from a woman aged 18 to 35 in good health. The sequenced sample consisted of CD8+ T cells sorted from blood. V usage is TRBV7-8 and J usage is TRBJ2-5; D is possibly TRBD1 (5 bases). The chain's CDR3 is CASSLAGPKETQYF. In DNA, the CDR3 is TGTGCCAGCAGCTTAGCGGGGCCAAAAGAGACCCAGTACTTC.